This entry is about one T cell receptor beta chain. From whole blood, total RNA was isolated without any sorting of T cells. The entry originates in a study of monozygotic twins with inflammatory bowel disease. After re-calling the 5' RACE reads, TCRdb lists one entry per CDR3 protein, DNA absent. The sample yields nearly 450,000 distinct CDR3 sequences, of which the top ten take up 2% to 3%. Sequencing was done on a sample of blood. The clonotype originates from a human donor with ulcerative colitis or Crohn's disease, or a healthy co-twin of an affected twin (not recorded which).

The CDR3 sequence is CATSDFPLKGGGESEQFF. This chain uses TRBV24-1 with TRBJ2-1; with no DNA, the TCRdb D assignment of TRBD2 cannot be verified. This CDR3 is built from 18 residues. Germline values: CDR1 KGHDR, CDR2 SFDVKD.